This T cell receptor (beta chain) was profiled in a study of shared clonotypes between healthy human individuals. About the research overall: Participating donors consisted of a couple of women and a few men aged 18 to 49.

Measured with immunoSEQ multiplex PCR; TCRdb has only the in-frame clones, and not every one. The repertoire includes hundreds of thousands of clones, about 92% of them detected once, and about 24% sits in the top ten. The CDR3 spans 17 residues. V was clipped by 3 bases and J by 8 bases; unmatched bases: 14. From germline, CDR1 is LNHDA and CDR2 SQIVND (reference sequence). CD8 cells classed as naive were CD45RO-negative and positively selected for CCR7, excluding terminally differentiated effector memory CD45RA+ cells. Every one of the donors was a Caucasian adult that lived in Nashville, Tennessee.

Sequencing used naive CD8+ T cells sorted from blood. This sequence originates from a man aged 30-40 years in good health. The rearrangement uses TRBV19 and TRBJ2-1; the match to TRBD2 covers 9 bases. CDR3: CASSISLGGLARHEQFF. The DNA for the CDR3 is TGTGCCAGTAGTATTAGTTTGGGGGGACTAGCACGCCATGAGCAGTTCTTC.